The 21 T cell receptor beta chains presented below share a single source sample, sequenced in a study of memory B cells and T cells in multiple sclerosis. After stimulus-free culture, autoproliferating CFSE-dim and non-proliferating CFSE-high T cells were sequenced separately. Pooled replicate wells came from around 5x10^7 CFSE-labeled PBMCs cultured approximately seven days without stimulus. Repertoires were generated with immunoSEQ multiplex PCR, while TCRdb's copy carries only in-frame clones and drops some. The sample lists about 46,000 clones, roughly four fifths seen once, with roughly 1% in the top ten. No antigen has been identified for these receptors. Specimen: PBMCs from blood kept in culture. The receptors originated from a human donor with multiple sclerosis.

Here the CDR3 reads CASSLITGPSYEQYF. The CDR3 bases are TGTGCCAGCAGTTTAATCACAGGGCCCTCCTACGAGCAGTACTTC. The chain joins TRBV27 to TRBJ2-7; weak D call: TRBD1 (6 bases). The germline gives CDR1 MNHEY, CDR2 SMNVEV (reference sequence). There are 15 residues in the CDR3. V was pared by 2 bases and J by 0 bases, with 11 bases between.

This clone is medium-sized (0.01 to 0.1%) within its sample. The gene calls are TRBV6-6 and TRBJ1-4, with a possible D match to TRBD1 (5 bases). The V end was cut by 7 bases, the J end by 4 bases, with 10 bases between. Germline V CDR1 and CDR2: MNHNY, SVGAGI (reference sequence). This CDR3 spans 13 amino acids. The chain's CDR3 is CASTRTNNEKLFF. The CDR3 DNA reads as TGTGCCAGCACCCGGACAAATAATGAAAAACTGTTTTTT.

V is TRBV6-5 and J is TRBJ1-1; perhaps TRBD1 as D (6 bases). The CDR3 runs to 15 residues. The V and J ends lost 2 bases and 5 bases respectively, with 15 bases between them. Germline V gene data show CDR1 as MNHEY and CDR2 as SVGAGI. CDR3 in amino acids: CASSYSAGAGTEAFF. CDR3 DNA sequence: TGTGCCAGCAGTTACAGCGCGGGGGCAGGGACTGAAGCTTTCTTT.

V usage is TRBV4-1 and J usage is TRBJ2-1; 7 bases map to TRBD1. The CDR3 has 18 amino acids. The germline V gene encodes CDR1 MGHRA and CDR2 YSYEKL. V gave up 2 bases and J gave up 9 bases; unmatched junction bases: 19. The CDR3 region has the DNA TGCGCCAGCAGCCAATACGATGATGACAGGGATAATGGGAGTGAGCAGTTCTTC. Its translation: CASSQYDDDRDNGSEQFF.

This chain connects TRBV4-2 to TRBJ2-3; D remains ambiguous. This CDR3 has 15 residues. V was pared by 0 bases and J by 1 base, with 8 bases between. Germline-derived CDR1 and CDR2 are LGHNA and YNFKEQ. CDR3 region: CASSQDPLGTDTQYF. The DNA of the CDR3 is TGTGCCAGCAGCCAAGATCCGCTAGGCACAGATACGCAGTATTTT.

The rearrangement joins TRBV9 to TRBJ1-2; a possible D gene is TRBD1 (5 bases). Germline V gene sequence: CDR1 SGDLS, CDR2 YYNGEE. The V and J ends lost 3 bases and 8 bases respectively, with 14 bases between them. The CDR3 consists of 13 residues. The CDR3 region has the DNA TGTGCCAGCAGCGCCATGGGGGTCGACGGCTACACCTTC. Amino acids: CASSAMGVDGYTF.

This clone was observed a single time. The rearrangement uses TRBV5-6 and TRBJ1-1; D unclear. Trimming cost V 2 bases and J 2 bases, with 4 bases left between them. Germline V lookup: CDR1 SGHDT, CDR2 YYEEEE. This CDR3 comprises 12 residues. CDR3 residues: CASSLYNTEAFF. Written as DNA, the CDR3 is TGTGCCAGCAGCTTATACAACACTGAAGCTTTCTTT.

V is TRBV4-1 and J is TRBJ2-3; 11 bases align to TRBD2. Trimming took 6 bases from V and 4 from J; bases not matched to a gene: 12. The length of the CDR3 is 17 residues. The germline V gene encodes CDR1 MGHRA and CDR2 YSYEKL. Written as DNA, the CDR3 is TGCGCCAGCAGACGGACTAGCGGGTCCCGGGACGCAGATACGCAGTATTTT. Its protein product is CASRRTSGSRDADTQYF.

The chain employs TRBV2 and TRBJ1-2; the match to TRBD1 covers 8 bases. CDR3 length: 14 residues. Unmatched junction bases numbered 6, after V lost 5 bases and J lost 4 bases. CDR1 is SNHLY and CDR2 is FYNNEI in the germline V gene. The CDR3 nucleotides read TGTGCCAGCAGTAGGGACAGGACGAGCTATGGCTACACCTTC. This sequence encodes CASSRDRTSYGYTF.

This clone was seen once. This chain uses TRBV25-1 with TRBJ2-4, with no clear D. The V end lost 2 bases, the J end lost 0 bases, and 2 bases lay between the germline ends. The CDR3 totals 13 residues. Germline CDR1 MGHDK, CDR2 SYGVNS. The CDR3 bases are TGTGCCAGCAGTGAAACAGCCAAAAACATTCAGTACTTC. Translating it yields CASSETAKNIQYF. Full variable domain (outside the CDR3, taken from reference TRBV25-1 and TRBJ2-4): EADIYQTPRYLVIGTGKKITLECSQTMGHDKMYWYQQDPGMELHLIHYSYGVNSTEKGDLSSESTVSRIRTEHFPLTLESARPSHTSQYLCASSETAKNIQYFGAGTRLSVL.

The chain carries TRBV5-1 and TRBJ1-1, with 10 bases lining up with TRBD1. CDR3 length: 14 amino acids. CDR1 and CDR2 from the germline V gene are SGHRS and YFSETQ. After removal of 3 bases from V and 2 bases from J, the junction contained 1 base not matched to a gene. This CDR3 is CASSWDRGNTEAFF. The CDR3 bases are TGCGCCAGCAGCTGGGACAGGGGAAACACTGAAGCTTTCTTT.

The chain recombines TRBV6-1 with TRBJ1-2, with TRBD1 as a possible D gene (6 bases). V was pared by 7 bases and J by 7 bases, with 13 bases between. Germline loops: CDR1 MNHNS, CDR2 SASEGT. The CDR3 is 12 residues long. CDR3 in amino acids: CASTLTGIGYTF. The CDR3 coding sequence is TGTGCCAGCACCTTAACAGGGATTGGCTACACCTTC.

The V call is TRBV29-1, the J call TRBJ2-5; D gene ambiguous. CDR1 and CDR2 (germline): SQVTM, ANQGSEA. Trimming removed 6 bases from V and 2 bases from J, with 10 bases in between. The CDR3 has 12 residues. The CDR3 DNA sequence: TGCAGCGTGGTTGACTCGCAAGAGACCCAGTACTTC. It translates to CSVVDSQETQYF.

V gene TRBV30 combines with J gene TRBJ1-3, with D unclear. V dropped 5 bases and J dropped 7 bases, with 9 bases sitting between them. The CDR3 covers 11 residues. Germline assignment: CDR1 GTSNPN and CDR2 SVGIG (reference sequence). CDR3 protein: CAWLRGNTIYF. DNA for the CDR3: TGTGCCTGGCTCCGAGGCAACACCATATATTTT.

J is TRBJ1-1 and V is TRBV6-5; D call uncertain. Germline values: CDR1 MNHEY, CDR2 SVGAGI. CDR3 length: 12 amino acids. V was clipped by 5 bases and J by 1 base, with 5 bases between them. The CDR3: CASSPGNTEAFF. In DNA form, the CDR3 reads TGTGCCAGCAGTCCCGGGAACACTGAAGCTTTCTTT.

The chain employs TRBV7-6 and TRBJ2-7; 8 positions match TRBD1. This CDR3 has 14 amino acids. V lost 5 bases, J lost 3 bases, and 6 bases stayed unmatched. Germline assignment: CDR1 SGHVS and CDR2 FNYEAQ. In nucleotides, the CDR3 is TGTGCCAGCAGCGCCTCAACAGGGGGCTACGAGCAGTACTTC. It encodes CASSASTGGYEQYF. The full variable domain, rest sourced from reference TRBV7-6 and TRBJ2-7, is GAGVSQSPRYKVTKRGQDVALRCDPISGHVSLYWYRQALGQGPEFLTYFNYEAQQDKSGLPNDRFSAERPEGSISTLTIQRTEQRDSAMYRCASSASTGGYEQYFGPGTRLTVT.

This clone has a single count. The chain employs TRBV2 and TRBJ2-2, with a possible D match to TRBD1 (6 bases). Trimming removed 5 bases from V and 1 base from J, with 8 bases in between. Germline CDR1 reads SNHLY; CDR2 reads FYNNEI. The CDR3 totals 14 residues. The CDR3 bases are TGTGCCAGCAGTTTACAGGGGAACACCGGGGAGCTGTTTTTT. This sequence encodes CASSLQGNTGELFF.

This clone has just one count. This chain links TRBV27 with TRBJ2-3; 8 bases are a match to TRBD1. Looked up from germline, CDR1 is MNHEY and CDR2 is SMNVEV (reference sequence). After removal of 2 bases from V and 1 base from J, the junction contained 5 bases not matched to a gene. The CDR3 totals 16 residues. Written as DNA, the CDR3 is TGTGCCAGCAGTTTAGGAGTGGGACAGGGCACAGATACGCAGTATTTT. Translating it yields CASSLGVGQGTDTQYF.

This clone was recorded a few times. The V call is TRBV19, the J call TRBJ2-1; 11 nucleotides agree with TRBD2. The ends lost 5 bases at V and 2 bases at J; junction bases unmatched: 2. The CDR3 runs to 15 residues. CDR1 LNHDA and CDR2 SQIVND come from the germline V gene (reference sequence). The CDR3 nucleotides are TGTGCCAGTAGTCTTAGCGGGGGGGCCTACAATGAGCAGTTCTTC. As protein: CASSLSGGAYNEQFF.

This rearrangement joins TRBV5-1 to TRBJ1-1; 7 positions agree with TRBD1. CDR1 and CDR2 from the germline V gene are SGHRS and YFSETQ. Trimming at V came to 5 bases and at J to 0 bases, leaving 4 bases not matched to a gene. The CDR3 length is 14 residues. The CDR3 sequence is CASRPGQVNTEAFF. The CDR3 nucleotides read TGCGCCAGCAGACCTGGACAGGTGAACACTGAAGCTTTCTTT.

V usage is TRBV5-6 and J usage is TRBJ1-6; D may be TRBD1 (5 bases). The CDR3 runs to 14 residues. Trimming removed 4 bases at V and 7 bases at J, with 12 bases between. In germline, CDR1 is SGHDT, CDR2 YYEEEE. DNA of the CDR3: TGTGCCAGCAGCCGGGGGGTTGGCAATTCACCCCTCCACTTT. It is translated as CASSRGVGNSPLHF.